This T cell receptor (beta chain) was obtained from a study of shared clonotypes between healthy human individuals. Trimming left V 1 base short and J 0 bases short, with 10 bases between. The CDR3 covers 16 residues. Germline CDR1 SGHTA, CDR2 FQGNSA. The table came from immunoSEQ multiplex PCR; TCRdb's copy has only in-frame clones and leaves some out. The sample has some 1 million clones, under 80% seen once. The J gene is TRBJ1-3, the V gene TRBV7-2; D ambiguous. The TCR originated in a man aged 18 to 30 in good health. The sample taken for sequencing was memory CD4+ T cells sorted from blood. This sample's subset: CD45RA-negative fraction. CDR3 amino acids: CASSLGPRSSGNTIYF. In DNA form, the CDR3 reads TGTGCCAGCAGCTTAGGCCCGAGAAGCTCTGGAAACACCATATATTTT.